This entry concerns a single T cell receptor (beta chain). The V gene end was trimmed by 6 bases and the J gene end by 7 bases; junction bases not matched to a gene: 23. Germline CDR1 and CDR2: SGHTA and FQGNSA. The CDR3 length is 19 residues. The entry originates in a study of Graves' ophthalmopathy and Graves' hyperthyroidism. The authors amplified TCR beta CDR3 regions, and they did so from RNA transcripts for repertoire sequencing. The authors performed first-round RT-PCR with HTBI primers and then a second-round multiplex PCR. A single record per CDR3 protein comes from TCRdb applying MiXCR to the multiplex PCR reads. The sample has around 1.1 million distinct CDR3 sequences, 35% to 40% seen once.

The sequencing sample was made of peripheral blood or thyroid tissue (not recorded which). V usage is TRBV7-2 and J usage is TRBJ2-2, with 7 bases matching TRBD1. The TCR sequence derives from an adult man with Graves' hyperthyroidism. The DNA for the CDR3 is TGTGCCAGCAGTTTCCCTAGAAGAGGGGGCTCTCAATCCCGCGGGGAGCTGTTTTTT. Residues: CASSFPRRGGSQSRGELFF.